What follows is one T cell receptor (beta chain) and its context. Its antigen is still unknown. The CDR3 is made up of 17 amino acids. The junction had 13 bases not matched to a gene; V was cut back by 4 bases and J by 6 bases. Germline V gene lookup returns CDR1 LNHDA and CDR2 SQIVND (reference sequence). The data were obtained in a study of OX40 agonist ivuxolimab in advanced cancers. Study-wide findings and caveats: More expanded clones were seen, on average, in CD8+ T cells than in CD4+.

Some clones are missing from TCRdb's copy, which holds only in-frame ones; the method was immunoSEQ multiplex PCR. The data hold roughly 69,000 clones, with around 90% observed a single time. Sample: CD4+ or CD8+ T cells sorted from blood, taken in a trial of the OX40 agonist ivuxolimab. This TCR was sampled from an adult with an advanced solid tumor such as melanoma, head and neck, liver or kidney cancer. The V and J genes are TRBV19 and TRBJ1-5; TRBD1 matches 9 bases. The CDR3 spells CASSSPGQGVRGQPQHF. In DNA form, the CDR3 reads TGTGCCAGTAGTAGCCCGGGACAGGGAGTAAGAGGTCAGCCCCAGCATTTT.